This T cell receptor beta chain was retrieved from a study of blood T cell repertoires in COVID-19. Across the study: Donors in the United States, Italy and Spain gave samples during acute or convalescent COVID-19.

The authors' processing: Scientists estimated how many nucleated cells there were by amplifying reference gene primers. TCRdb keeps only in-frame clones here, not all; method: immunoSEQ multiplex PCR. The V and J calls and clone size were taken over from that table, and D and trimming were inferred from the DNA. This sample has around 210,000 clones, with 85% found just once. The CDR3 has 15 amino acids. V was shortened by 5 bases and J by 2 bases, with 11 bases between the two germline ends. CDR1 and CDR2 (germline): KGHDR, SFDVKD. Seattle-derived patients entered the study during active infection and were followed longitudinally.

Sequencing used peripheral blood. This clonotype originated in a man aged 45-65 years with COVID-19, enrolled during active disease. The chain is built from TRBV24-1 and TRBJ2-2; no definite D call. CDR3 nucleotide sequence: TGTGCCACCAGTGCCCGACTTCTCAACACCGGGGAGCTGTTTTTT. Encoded protein: CATSARLLNTGELFF.